These 16 T cell receptor beta chains came from one sample sequenced in a study of cytomegalovirus exposure and HLA in healthy donors. PCR involved 60 Vbeta and 13 Jbeta primers. Assay used: immunoSEQ multiplex PCR; TCRdb lists only in-frame clones, some missing. The table records approximately 140,000 clones, about 85% of them present only once. The specimen was PBMCs. The receptors were sampled from a boy younger than 18 in good health and CMV-seronegative.

This rearrangement joins TRBV5-1 to TRBJ2-1, with TRBD2 identical over 9 bases. V shed 0 bases, J shed 3 bases, and the junction held 4 bases outside the gene matches. Germline V lookup: CDR1 SGHRS, CDR2 YFSETQ. The CDR3 is 16 residues long. CDR3 protein: CASSLASGRSYNEQFF. The DNA of the CDR3 is TGCGCCAGCAGCTTGGCCAGCGGGAGGAGCTACAATGAGCAGTTCTTC.

The V gene is TRBV4-2, the J gene TRBJ2-5, with TRBD2 identical over 14 bases. The CDR3 is 17 amino acids. Per the germline V gene, CDR1 is LGHNA and CDR2 is YNFKEQ. J lost 5 bases, V lost 0 bases, and 5 bases had no gene match. The CDR3 reads CASSQEGLAGGLETQYF. The DNA for the CDR3 is TGTGCCAGCAGCCAAGAAGGACTAGCGGGGGGCCTTGAGACCCAGTACTTC.

The chain uses TRBV12-5 and TRBJ2-5, with D tentatively TRBD2 (5 bases). Per germline, CDR1 LGHNT and CDR2 FRNRAP. The CDR3 loop spans 12 amino acids. V was trimmed by 5 bases and J by 4 bases, leaving 8 bases between them. The CDR3 here is CASGPLAETQYF. The CDR3 DNA follows: TGTGCTAGTGGTCCCCTAGCAGAGACCCAGTACTTC.

J is TRBJ1-5 and V is TRBV19, with 9 positions matching TRBD1. The V and J ends lost 3 bases and 3 bases, in that order; junction bases with no gene match: 9. This CDR3 is built from 17 residues. The germline gives CDR1 LNHDA, CDR2 SQIVND (reference sequence). CDR3 nucleotide sequence: TGTGCCAGTAGTATCCCACAGGGGGCCCAATCCAATCAGCCCCAGCATTTT. It encodes CASSIPQGAQSNQPQHF.

The chain links TRBV7-6 to TRBJ2-1; 7 bases line up with TRBD1. The V gene's germline CDR1 is SGHVS and CDR2 FNYEAQ. This CDR3 contains 13 residues. V was pared by 4 bases and J by 10 bases, with 7 bases of the junction left unmatched. The CDR3 sequence: CASSSTGRGEQFF. CDR3 nucleotides: TGTGCCAGCAGCTCGACAGGGCGTGGGGAGCAGTTCTTC.

The J gene is TRBJ1-3, the V gene TRBV5-6, with TRBD1 as a possible D gene (5 bases). This CDR3 is 17 amino acids long. Germline loops: CDR1 SGHDT, CDR2 YYEEEE. Trimming removed 4 bases at V and 0 bases at J, with 17 bases between. The chain's CDR3 is CASSPVVGGASGNTIYF. The CDR3 DNA follows: TGTGCCAGCAGCCCGGTGGTGGGGGGAGCCTCTGGAAACACCATATATTTT.

The chain is built from TRBV5-1 and TRBJ2-5; 7 bases are a match to TRBD2. With 4 bases clipped from V and 2 bases from J, the junction kept 2 bases outside the gene matches. The CDR3 contains 13 residues. Germline assignment: CDR1 SGHRS and CDR2 YFSETQ. The CDR3 here is CASSPGGQETQYF. DNA of the CDR3: TGCGCCAGCAGCCCGGGGGGACAAGAGACCCAGTACTTC.

This chain uses TRBV6-1 with TRBJ1-4; 7 positions match TRBD1. The J segment lost 8 bases and the V segment lost 5 bases, leaving 8 bases of the junction unmatched. Germline loops: CDR1 MNHNS, CDR2 SASEGT. The CDR3 runs 14 residues. For the CDR3, the DNA is TGTGCCAGCAGTCCCGGGACAGTAAGAGAAAAACTGTTTTTT. It yields the protein CASSPGTVREKLFF.

The gene calls are TRBV7-2 and TRBJ2-7; TRBD2 matches at 8 bases. CDR1 is SGHTA and CDR2 is FQGNSA in the germline V gene. V was clipped by 5 bases and J by 2 bases; unmatched bases: 8. The CDR3 runs to 15 residues. The CDR3 region is CASSPSGREAYEQYF. The DNA for the CDR3 is TGTGCCAGCAGCCCTAGCGGGCGGGAGGCCTACGAGCAGTACTTC.

V is TRBV19 and J is TRBJ1-2; 9 nucleotides match TRBD1. This CDR3 contains 15 residues. The ends lost 3 bases at V and 8 bases at J; junction bases unmatched: 10. The germline gives CDR1 LNHDA, CDR2 SQIVND (reference sequence). CDR3 nucleotides: TGTGCCAGTAGTATCCCCCCGGGACAGGGACAAGGCTACACCTTC. This gives the protein CASSIPPGQGQGYTF.

This sequence joins TRBV4-3 and TRBJ1-3; possible D gene TRBD1, 6 bases. This CDR3 contains 15 residues. Germline V gene data show CDR1 as LGHNA and CDR2 as YSLEER. V was clipped by 4 bases and J by 4 bases, with 14 bases between them. The CDR3 loop is CASSLDRSKGNTIYF. CDR3 coding DNA: TGCGCCAGCAGCCTCGACAGGTCGAAAGGAAACACCATATATTTT.

V usage is TRBV5-1 and J usage is TRBJ2-1; D is unclear. Trimming left V 0 bases short and J 0 bases short, with 7 bases between. The germline V gene encodes CDR1 SGHRS and CDR2 YFSETQ. The CDR3 extends over 15 amino acids. The CDR3 protein is CASSLVASSYNEQFF. The CDR3 region has the DNA TGCGCCAGCAGCTTGGTGGCTAGCTCCTACAATGAGCAGTTCTTC.

The CDR3 spells CAWEGTGGGYTF. The CDR3 DNA sequence: TGTGCCTGGGAAGGGACAGGGGGAGGCTACACCTTC. This rearrangement joins TRBV30 to TRBJ1-2; TRBD1 matches at 11 bases. From germline, CDR1 is GTSNPN and CDR2 SVGIG (reference sequence). The junction had 4 bases not matched to a gene; V was cut back by 5 bases and J by 8 bases. This CDR3 is built from 12 residues.

The chain employs TRBV5-1 and TRBJ2-1; 8 nucleotides match TRBD2. The germline gives CDR1 SGHRS, CDR2 YFSETQ. This CDR3 comprises 15 residues. J gave up 8 bases and V 1 base, and 8 bases lay outside the gene matches. CDR3 protein: CASSLSRLASDEQFF. The DNA of the CDR3 is TGCGCCAGCAGCTTGTCGCGACTAGCGTCGGATGAGCAGTTCTTC.

The rearrangement links TRBV5-1 to TRBJ2-7; 10 nucleotides agree with TRBD1. Germline CDR1 reads SGHRS; CDR2 reads YFSETQ. Germline trimming cut 4 bases from V and 5 bases from J; bases unmatched to any gene: 9. This CDR3 region has 15 residues. The CDR3 region is CASSVWGQGNNEQYF. As DNA, the CDR3 is TGCGCCAGCAGCGTTTGGGGACAGGGGAATAACGAGCAGTACTTC.

The rearrangement joins TRBV6-1 to TRBJ2-2; 7 bases agree with TRBD1. This CDR3 is built from 12 residues. V was clipped by 10 bases and J by 3 bases; unmatched bases: 2. Germline CDR1 MNHNS, CDR2 SASEGT. The CDR3 nucleotides are TGTGCCACGGACAGGTACACCGGGGAGCTGTTTTTT. Protein sequence: CATDRYTGELFF.